Presented here are 6 T cell receptor beta chains from one specimen sequenced in a study of glioma-infiltrating T cells after dendritic cell vaccination. Time point in this sample: after dendritic cell vaccination, including at tumor progression/relapse. The assay was immunoSEQ multiplex PCR, and TCRdb's table has in-frame clones only and misses some. The table lists roughly 85,000 clones, 85% of them singletons. The input for sequencing was blood, taken after dendritic cell vaccination. Receptors were obtained from a human donor with glioblastoma.

This chain links TRBV7-2 with TRBJ1-3; unclear D gene. The CDR3 spans 14 residues. V shed 1 base and J shed 0 bases, with 4 bases lying between them. Germline CDR1 and CDR2: SGHTA and FQGNSA. The CDR3 loop is CASSLDNSGNTIYF. CDR3 DNA: TGTGCCAGCAGCTTAGACAACTCTGGAAACACCATATATTTT.

The chain carries TRBV29-1 and TRBJ2-3; TRBD1 might be the D (6 bases). V was cut by 3 bases and J by 3 bases, with 7 bases left in between. CDR1 is SQVTM and CDR2 is ANQGSEA in the germline V gene. This CDR3 has 12 residues. CDR3 DNA sequence: TGCAGCGTTGAGCAGGGGACAGATACGCAGTATTTT. It specifies CSVEQGTDTQYF.

The chain joins TRBV6-5 to TRBJ2-2, with D perhaps matching TRBD1 (6 bases). Trimming left V 2 bases short and J 3 bases short, with 10 bases between. The CDR3 runs 15 residues. Germline CDR1 MNHEY, CDR2 SVGAGI. The CDR3 nucleotides read TGTGCCAGCAGTTACGCCAGGGGAGACACCGGGGAGCTGTTTTTT. The encoded protein is CASSYARGDTGELFF.

J is TRBJ2-7 and V is TRBV21-1; the table's D call TRBD1 went unverified against the DNA. TRBV21-1 is assigned pseudogene status. This CDR3 is built from 16 residues. This CDR3 reads CASSKSWGRGHYEQYF. CDR3 DNA: TGTGCCAGCAGCAAAAGTTGGGGCAGGGGACACTACGAGCAGTACTTC.

This chain uses TRBV7-6 with TRBJ2-7; a possible D gene is TRBD1 (6 bases). Germline CDR1 SGHVS, CDR2 FNYEAQ. The CDR3 length is 14 residues. V dropped 1 base and J dropped 0 bases, with 7 bases sitting between them. The CDR3 is CASSLGQDSYEQYF. In nucleotides, the CDR3 is TGTGCCAGCAGCTTAGGACAGGACTCCTACGAGCAGTACTTC.

This chain links TRBV7-9 with TRBJ2-5; D may be TRBD2 (6 bases). The CDR3 sequence is 15 residues long. Germline loops: CDR1 SEHNR, CDR2 FQNEAQ (reference sequence). V gave up 4 bases and J gave up 4 bases, with 16 bases separating them. As DNA, the CDR3 is TGTGCCAGCAGCTCCCGCCGGATGGGGGGAGAGACCCAGTACTTC. Its protein is CASSSRRMGGETQYF. Full variable domain (rest looked up from reference TRBV7-9 and TRBJ2-5): DTGVSQNPRHKITKRGQNVTFRCDPISEHNRLYWYRQTLGQGPEFLTYFQNEAQLEKSRLLSDRFSAERPKGSFSTLEIQRTEQGDSAMYLCASSSRRMGGETQYFGPGTRLLVL.